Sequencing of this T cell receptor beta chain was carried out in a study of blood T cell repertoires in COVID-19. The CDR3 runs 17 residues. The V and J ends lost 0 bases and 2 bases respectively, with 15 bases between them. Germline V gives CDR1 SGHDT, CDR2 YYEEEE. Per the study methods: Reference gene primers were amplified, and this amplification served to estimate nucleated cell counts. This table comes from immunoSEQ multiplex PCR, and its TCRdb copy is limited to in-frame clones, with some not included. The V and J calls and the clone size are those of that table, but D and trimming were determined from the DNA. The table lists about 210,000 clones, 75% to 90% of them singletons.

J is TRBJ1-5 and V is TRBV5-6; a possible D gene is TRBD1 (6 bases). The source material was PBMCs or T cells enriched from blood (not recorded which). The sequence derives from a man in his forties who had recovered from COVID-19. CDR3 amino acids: CASSLVGDKGGNQPQHF. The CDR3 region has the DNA TGTGCCAGCAGCTTGGTTGGGGACAAAGGCGGCAATCAGCCCCAGCATTTT. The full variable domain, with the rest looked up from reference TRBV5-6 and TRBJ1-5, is DAGVTQSPTHLIKTRGQQVTLRCSPKSGHDTVSWYQQALGQGPQFIFQYYEEEERQRGNFPDRFSGHQFPNYSSELNVNALLLGDSALYLCASSLVGDKGGNQPQHFGDGTRLSIL.